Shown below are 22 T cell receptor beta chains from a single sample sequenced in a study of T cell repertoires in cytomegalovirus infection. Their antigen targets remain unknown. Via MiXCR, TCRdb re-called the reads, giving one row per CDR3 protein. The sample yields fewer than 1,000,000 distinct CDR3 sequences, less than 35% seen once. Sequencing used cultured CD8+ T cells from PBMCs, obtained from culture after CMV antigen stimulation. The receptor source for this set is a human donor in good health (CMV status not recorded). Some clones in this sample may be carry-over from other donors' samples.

The CDR3 sequence: CASSIPLLTTNYGYTF. The CDR3 bases are TGTGCCAGTAGTATACCCCTTTTGACGACTAACTATGGCTACACCTTC. This chain uses TRBV19 with TRBJ1-2; D is undetermined. The V gene's germline CDR1 is LNHDA and CDR2 SQIVND (reference sequence). Deletions cut 2 bases from V and 0 bases from J, with 13 bases between. This CDR3 is built from 16 residues. The complete variable domain, with remaining parts taken from reference TRBV19 and TRBJ1-2, reads DGGITQSPKYLFRKEGQNVTLSCEQNLNHDAMYWYRQDPGQGLRLIYYSQIVNDFQKGDIAEGYSVSREKKESFPLTVTSAQKNPTAFYLCASSIPLLTTNYGYTFGSGTRLTVV.

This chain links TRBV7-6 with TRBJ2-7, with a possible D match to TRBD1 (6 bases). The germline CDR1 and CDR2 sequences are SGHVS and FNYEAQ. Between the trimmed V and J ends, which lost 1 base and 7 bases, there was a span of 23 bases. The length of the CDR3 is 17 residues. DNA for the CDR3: TGTGCCAGCAGCTTAGAGGGGGTAGGCCCCCGAAGGCGGGAGCAGTACGTC. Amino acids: CASSLEGVGPRRREQYV.

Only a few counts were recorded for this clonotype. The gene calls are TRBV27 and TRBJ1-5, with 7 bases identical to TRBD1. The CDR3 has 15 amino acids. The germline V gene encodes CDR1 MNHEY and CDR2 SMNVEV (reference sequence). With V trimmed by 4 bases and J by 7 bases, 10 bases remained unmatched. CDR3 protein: CASSSIDRVEQPQHF. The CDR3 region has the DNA TGTGCCAGCAGTTCTATTGACAGGGTAGAGCAGCCCCAGCATTTT.

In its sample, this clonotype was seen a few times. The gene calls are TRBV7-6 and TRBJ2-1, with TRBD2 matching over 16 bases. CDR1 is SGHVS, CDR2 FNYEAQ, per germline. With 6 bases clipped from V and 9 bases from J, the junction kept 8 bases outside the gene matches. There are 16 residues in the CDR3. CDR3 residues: CASRPGTSGGAGEQFF. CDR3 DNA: TGTGCCAGCAGACCCGGGACTAGCGGGGGGGCGGGTGAGCAGTTCTTC.

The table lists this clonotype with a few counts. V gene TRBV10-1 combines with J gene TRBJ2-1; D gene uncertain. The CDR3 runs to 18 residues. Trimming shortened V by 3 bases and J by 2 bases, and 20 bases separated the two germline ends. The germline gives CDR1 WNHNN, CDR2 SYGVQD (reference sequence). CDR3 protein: CASSEGIRERSTYNEQFF. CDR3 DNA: TGCGCCAGCAGTGAAGGAATAAGAGAGAGGTCTACCTACAATGAGCAGTTCTTC.

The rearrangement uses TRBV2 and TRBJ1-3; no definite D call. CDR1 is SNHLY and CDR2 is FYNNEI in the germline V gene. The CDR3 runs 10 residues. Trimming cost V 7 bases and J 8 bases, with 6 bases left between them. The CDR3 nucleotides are TGTGCCAGCAAGAGAGACACCATATATTTT. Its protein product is CASKRDTIYF.

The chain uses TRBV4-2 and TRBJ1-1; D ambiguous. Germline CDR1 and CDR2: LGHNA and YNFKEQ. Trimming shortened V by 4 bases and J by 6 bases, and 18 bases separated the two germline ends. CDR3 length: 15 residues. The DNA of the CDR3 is TGTGCCAGCAGCCCTTTCATAGGGAGAACGGCTGAAGCTTTCTTT. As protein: CASSPFIGRTAEAFF.

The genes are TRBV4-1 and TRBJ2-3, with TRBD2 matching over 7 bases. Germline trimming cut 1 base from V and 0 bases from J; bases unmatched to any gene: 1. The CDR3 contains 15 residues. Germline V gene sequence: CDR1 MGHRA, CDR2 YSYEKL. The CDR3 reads CASSQVGGSTDTQYF. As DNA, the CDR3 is TGCGCCAGCAGCCAAGTGGGGGGGAGCACAGATACGCAGTATTTT.

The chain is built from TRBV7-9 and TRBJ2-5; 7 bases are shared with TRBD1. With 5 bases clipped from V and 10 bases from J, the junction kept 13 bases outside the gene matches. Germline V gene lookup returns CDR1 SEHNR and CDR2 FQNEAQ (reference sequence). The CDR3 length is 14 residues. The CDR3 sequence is CASSRSGQWEVQYF. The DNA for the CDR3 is TGTGCCAGCAGCCGATCGGGACAGTGGGAAGTCCAGTACTTC.

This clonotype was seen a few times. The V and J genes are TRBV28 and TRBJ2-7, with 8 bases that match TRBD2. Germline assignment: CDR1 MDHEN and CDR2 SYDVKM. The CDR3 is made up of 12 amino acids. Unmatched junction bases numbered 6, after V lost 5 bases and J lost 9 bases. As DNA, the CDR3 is TGTGCCAGCAGTACCGGGGGGGTCTCGCAGTACGTC. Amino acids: CASSTGGVSQYV.

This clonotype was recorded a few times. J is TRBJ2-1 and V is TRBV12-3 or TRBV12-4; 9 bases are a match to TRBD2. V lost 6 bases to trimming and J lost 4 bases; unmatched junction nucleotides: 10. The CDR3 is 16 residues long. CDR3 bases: TGTGCCAGCAGCCCAAGGCGGGGGGGGCCGTACAATGAGCAGTTCTTC. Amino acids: CASSPRRGGPYNEQFF.

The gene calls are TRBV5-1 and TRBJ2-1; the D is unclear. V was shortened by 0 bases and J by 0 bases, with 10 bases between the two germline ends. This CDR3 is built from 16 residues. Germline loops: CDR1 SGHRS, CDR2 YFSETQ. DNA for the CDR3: TGCGCCAGCAGCTTGGAGGCACCGAGCTCCTACAATGAGCAGTTCTTC. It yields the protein CASSLEAPSSYNEQFF.

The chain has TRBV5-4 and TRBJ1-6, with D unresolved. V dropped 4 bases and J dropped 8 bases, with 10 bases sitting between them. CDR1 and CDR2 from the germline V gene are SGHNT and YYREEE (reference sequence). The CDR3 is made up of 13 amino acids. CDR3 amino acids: CASSLSGYSPLHF. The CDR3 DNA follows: TGTGCCAGCAGCCTGTCGGGGTATTCACCCCTCCACTTT.

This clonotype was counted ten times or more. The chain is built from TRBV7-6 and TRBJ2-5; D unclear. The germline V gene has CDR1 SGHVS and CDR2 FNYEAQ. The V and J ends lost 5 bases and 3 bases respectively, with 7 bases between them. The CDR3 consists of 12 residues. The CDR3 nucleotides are TGTGCCAGCAGCGCCTTGGAAGAGACCCAGTACTTC. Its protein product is CASSALEETQYF.

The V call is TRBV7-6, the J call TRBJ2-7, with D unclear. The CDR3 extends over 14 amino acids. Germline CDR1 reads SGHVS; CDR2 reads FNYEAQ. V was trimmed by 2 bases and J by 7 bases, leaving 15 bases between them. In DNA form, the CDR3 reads TGTGCCAGCAGCTTAAAAGGGCTTCCCGAGGAGCAGTACTTC. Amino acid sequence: CASSLKGLPEEQYF.

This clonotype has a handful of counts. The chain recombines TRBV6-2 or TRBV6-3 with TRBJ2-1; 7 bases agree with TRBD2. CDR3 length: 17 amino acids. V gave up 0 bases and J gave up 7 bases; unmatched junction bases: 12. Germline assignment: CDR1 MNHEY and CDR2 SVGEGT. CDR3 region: CASSYSTTGGRSNEQFF. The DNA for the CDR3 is TGTGCCAGCAGTTACTCGACTACGGGGGGAAGATCAAATGAGCAGTTCTTC.

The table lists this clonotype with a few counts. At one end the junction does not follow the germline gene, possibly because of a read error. The CDR3, as DNA: TGTGCTAGCAGCTCGGAACAGGGCTCCTACAATGAGCAGTTCTTC. Encoded protein: CASSSEQGSYNEQFF. This chain links TRBV7-7 with TRBJ2-1; a possible D gene is TRBD1 (6 bases). The germline CDR1 and CDR2 sequences are SSHAT and FNYEAQ (reference sequence). The CDR3 contains 15 residues.

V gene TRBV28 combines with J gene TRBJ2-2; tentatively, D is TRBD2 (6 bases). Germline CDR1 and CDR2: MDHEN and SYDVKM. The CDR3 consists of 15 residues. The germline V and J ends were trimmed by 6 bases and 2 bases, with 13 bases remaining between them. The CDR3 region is CASSPDGGNTGELFF. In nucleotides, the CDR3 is TGTGCCAGCAGCCCAGACGGGGGAAACACCGGGGAGCTGTTTTTT.

The CDR3 region is CASSLKREANTEAFF. The CDR3, as DNA: TGTGCCAGCAGCTTAAAACGGGAAGCCAACACTGAAGCTTTCTTT. The V gene is TRBV5-4, the J gene TRBJ1-1; D unresolved. Trimming took 2 bases from V and 2 from J, leaving 13 bases between them. CDR3 size: 15 residues. The germline gives CDR1 SGHNT, CDR2 YYREEE (reference sequence).

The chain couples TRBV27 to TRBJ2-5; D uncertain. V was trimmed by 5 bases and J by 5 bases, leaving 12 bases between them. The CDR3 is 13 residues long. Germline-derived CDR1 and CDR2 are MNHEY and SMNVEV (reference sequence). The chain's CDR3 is CASSPTPTETQYF. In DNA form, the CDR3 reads TGTGCCAGCAGTCCGACACCGACCGAGACCCAGTACTTC.

CDR3: CARTQAYQETQYF. The CDR3 DNA is TGTGCCCGGACACAAGCGTACCAAGAGACCCAGTACTTC. The gene calls are TRBV2 and TRBJ2-5, with a possible D match to TRBD1 (5 bases). Germline values: CDR1 SNHLY, CDR2 FYNNEI. Trimming cost V 11 bases and J 0 bases, with 13 bases left between them. This CDR3 has 13 amino acids.

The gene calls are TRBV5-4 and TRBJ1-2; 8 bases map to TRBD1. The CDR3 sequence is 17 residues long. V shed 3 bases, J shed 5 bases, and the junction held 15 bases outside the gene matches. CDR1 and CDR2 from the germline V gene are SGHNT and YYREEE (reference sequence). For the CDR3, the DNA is TGTGCCAGCAGCTCCCTTAACAGGGGGACGGACGAGTATGGCTACACCTTC. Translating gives CASSSLNRGTDEYGYTF. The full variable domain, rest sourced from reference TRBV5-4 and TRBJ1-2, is ETGVTQSPTHLIKTRGQQVTLRCSSQSGHNTVSWYQQALGQGPQFIFQYYREEENGRGNFPPRFSGLQFPNYSSELNVNALELDDSALYLCASSSLNRGTDEYGYTFGSGTRLTVV.